One and the same sample provided the 21 T cell receptor beta chains below, sequenced in a study of T cell responses to AZD1222 COVID-19 vaccine. Sequencing was performed with immunoSEQ multiplex PCR; in TCRdb, only in-frame clones are kept and a portion is missing. The repertoire holds tens of thousands of clones, with under 95% as singletons. The sample consisted of peripheral blood, taken 28 days after the second dose of the MenACWY control vaccine. The source is an adult who received the MenACWY meningococcal vaccine as a control.

V is TRBV9 and J is TRBJ1-1; 11 bases line up with TRBD1. V lost 0 bases, J lost 0 bases, and 4 bases stayed unmatched. The CDR3 spans 17 residues. The V gene's germline CDR1 is SGDLS and CDR2 YYNGEE. CDR3 DNA: TGTGCCAGCAGCGTAGGGACAGGGGGCATATTGAACACTGAAGCTTTCTTT. Translation gives CASSVGTGGILNTEAFF.

This chain uses TRBV27 with TRBJ1-5; D remains unclear. The CDR3 covers 11 residues. Germline loops: CDR1 MNHEY, CDR2 SMNVEV (reference sequence). V was pared by 8 bases and J by 0 bases, with 2 bases between. For the CDR3, the DNA is TGTGCCAGCGGTAGCAATCAGCCCCAGCATTTT. Its translation is CASGSNQPQHF.

This chain links TRBV7-2 with TRBJ2-1; TRBD2 agrees at 10 bases. This CDR3 is 16 amino acids long. With V trimmed by 2 bases and J by 9 bases, 10 bases remained unmatched. The germline V gene encodes CDR1 SGHTA and CDR2 FQGNSA. Here the CDR3 reads CASSLSGASGRVEQFF. In nucleotides, the CDR3 is TGTGCCAGCAGCTTATCTGGGGCTAGCGGGAGAGTTGAGCAGTTCTTC.

The rearrangement uses TRBV5-6 and TRBJ2-7, with TRBD2 matching over 7 bases. V lost 5 bases and J lost 6; bases outside the gene matches: 11. This CDR3 is 14 amino acids long. CDR1 is SGHDT and CDR2 is YYEEEE in the germline V gene. CDR3 amino acids: CASSWGGRGREQYF. The DNA for the CDR3 is TGTGCCAGCAGTTGGGGCGGGAGAGGGCGCGAGCAGTACTTC. The full variable domain, its missing parts supplied by reference TRBV5-6 and TRBJ2-7, is DAGVTQSPTHLIKTRGQQVTLRCSPKSGHDTVSWYQQALGQGPQFIFQYYEEEERQRGNFPDRFSGHQFPNYSSELNVNALLLGDSALYLCASSWGGRGREQYFGPGTRLTVT.

The CDR3 DNA is TGTGCCAGCAGTTACCAGGCAAATCAGCCCCAGCATTTT. Amino acids: CASSYQANQPQHF. The chain is built from TRBV6-5 and TRBJ1-5; unclear D gene. V was trimmed by 2 bases and J by 4 bases, leaving 6 bases between them. The CDR3 runs to 13 residues. Germline CDR1 is MNHEY and CDR2 is SVGAGI.

J is TRBJ1-1 and V is TRBV5-6, with D unclear. Germline CDR1 SGHDT, CDR2 YYEEEE. The CDR3 runs to 12 residues. The V and J ends lost 5 bases and 7 bases respectively, with 12 bases between them. CDR3 in amino acids: CASSWSGLEAFF. The CDR3 coding sequence is TGTGCCAGCAGTTGGTCGGGCCTTGAAGCTTTCTTT.

The chain recombines TRBV28 with TRBJ2-4; D call uncertain. The CDR3 runs 12 residues. Trimming took off 6 bases at V and 7 bases at J, with 10 bases between the two ends. Germline V gene sequence: CDR1 MDHEN, CDR2 SYDVKM. The CDR3: CASSRFYNIQYF. The CDR3 DNA is TGTGCCAGCAGCCGTTTCTACAACATTCAGTACTTC. The whole variable domain, filled in from reference TRBV28 and TRBJ2-4, reads DVKVTQSSRYLVKRTGEKVFLECVQDMDHENMFWYRQDPGLGLRLIYFSYDVKMKEKGDIPEGYSVSREKKERFSLILESASTNQTSMYLCASSRFYNIQYFGAGTRLSVL.

The CDR3 bases are TGTGCCAGCAGCCCGGGCAGCGCTGGAAACACCATATATTTT. Its protein is CASSPGSAGNTIYF. V and J are TRBV27 and TRBJ1-3; no clear D. The CDR3 is made up of 14 amino acids. The germline CDR1 and CDR2 sequences are MNHEY and SMNVEV (reference sequence). Trimming stripped 6 bases from V and 2 bases from J, with 11 bases between.

V gene TRBV18 combines with J gene TRBJ1-1, with 7 nucleotides matching TRBD1. After removal of 1 base from V and 2 bases from J, the junction contained 4 bases not matched to a gene. CDR3 length: 15 amino acids. Germline V gives CDR1 KGHSH, CDR2 LQKENI. The CDR3 loop is CASSPLTGANTEAFF. For the CDR3, the DNA is TGTGCCAGCTCACCACTCACAGGGGCAAACACTGAAGCTTTCTTT.

This clone was seen a handful of times. The rearrangement joins TRBV2 to TRBJ1-1, with TRBD1 as a possible D gene (5 bases). The length of the CDR3 is 15 residues. Trimming removed 4 bases at V and 1 base at J, with 13 bases between. From germline, CDR1 is SNHLY and CDR2 FYNNEI. Here the CDR3 reads CASSGSGTWNTEAFF. Here the CDR3 DNA reads TGTGCCAGCAGTGGGTCCGGGACGTGGAACACTGAAGCTTTCTTT.

The chain recombines TRBV7-6 with TRBJ1-5, with TRBD1 matching over 9 bases. CDR1 SGHVS and CDR2 FNYEAQ come from the germline V gene. V dropped 4 bases and J dropped 8; count of bases not matched to a gene: 6. The CDR3 spans 14 residues. CDR3: CASSSGTGWEPQHF. Written as DNA, the CDR3 is TGTGCCAGCAGCTCCGGGACAGGGTGGGAGCCCCAGCATTTT.

The chain combines TRBV15 with TRBJ2-2; D remains unclear. V was clipped by 5 bases and J by 5 bases, with 9 bases between them. The CDR3 has 13 amino acids. The germline V gene has CDR1 LNHNV and CDR2 YYDKDF (reference sequence). CDR3 bases: TGTGCCACCAGCTTACGGTTGACCGGGGAGCTGTTTTTT. Translating gives CATSLRLTGELFF.

The chain combines TRBV27 with TRBJ1-2, with D maybe TRBD1 (6 bases). The germline gives CDR1 MNHEY, CDR2 SMNVEV (reference sequence). The CDR3 has 13 amino acids. Trimming removed 0 bases from V and 8 bases from J, with 10 bases in between. CDR3 region: CASSLSGGGGYTF. For the CDR3, the DNA is TGTGCCAGCAGTTTATCCGGAGGGGGGGGCTACACCTTC.

The gene calls are TRBV5-1 and TRBJ1-1; 9 bases align to TRBD1. With 3 bases clipped from V and 3 bases from J, the junction kept 9 bases outside the gene matches. CDR1 and CDR2 (germline): SGHRS, YFSETQ. The CDR3 runs to 16 residues. CDR3 nucleotide sequence: TGCGCCAGCAGCTCACAGGGGGCCGTTGTCGACACTGAAGCTTTCTTT. Residues: CASSSQGAVVDTEAFF. The complete variable domain, with remaining parts taken from reference TRBV5-1 and TRBJ1-1, reads KAGVTQTPRYLIKTRGQQVTLSCSPISGHRSVSWYQQTPGQGLQFLFEYFSETQRNKGNFPGRFSGRQFSNSRSEMNVSTLELGDSALYLCASSSQGAVVDTEAFFGQGTRLTVV.

The chain combines TRBV19 with TRBJ2-2, with D unresolved. The germline V gene encodes CDR1 LNHDA and CDR2 SQIVND (reference sequence). This CDR3 comprises 12 residues. Trimming pared 10 bases from V and 5 bases from J, leaving 11 bases between. The CDR3 here is CATLELTGELFF. The CDR3 nucleotides are TGTGCCACCTTGGAGCTTACCGGGGAGCTGTTTTTT.

The genes are TRBV6-6 and TRBJ1-1, with a weak D call TRBD1 (6 bases). The CDR3 has 17 amino acids. Germline CDR1 reads MNHNY; CDR2 reads SVGAGI (reference sequence). Trimming left V 5 bases short and J 4 bases short, with 23 bases between. CDR3 protein: CASSQRTNRDRGTEAFF. In nucleotides, the CDR3 is TGTGCCAGCAGTCAAAGAACGAACAGGGACCGGGGCACTGAAGCTTTCTTT.

The chain joins TRBV19 to TRBJ1-4; 7 nucleotides agree with TRBD1. The germline V gene has CDR1 LNHDA and CDR2 SQIVND (reference sequence). Trimming removed 4 bases from V and 4 bases from J; junction bases left unmatched: 6. The CDR3 covers 15 residues. CDR3 sequence reads: CASSTPTGNNEKLFF. The CDR3 nucleotides read TGTGCCAGTAGTACTCCGACAGGGAATAATGAAAAACTGTTTTTT.

CDR3: CASSSRTGNQPQHF. CDR3 DNA sequence: TGTGCCAGCAGCAGCAGGACAGGCAATCAGCCCCAGCATTTT. V usage is TRBV27 and J usage is TRBJ1-5, with D perhaps matching TRBD1 (6 bases). From germline, CDR1 is MNHEY and CDR2 SMNVEV (reference sequence). V was pared by 6 bases and J by 2 bases, with 11 bases between. The CDR3 has 14 amino acids.

The rearrangement links TRBV28 to TRBJ1-5, with a tentative D call TRBD1 (5 bases). CDR3 length: 15 amino acids. The V end lost 5 bases, the J end lost 2 bases, and 13 bases lay between the germline ends. From germline, CDR1 is MDHEN and CDR2 SYDVKM. CDR3 protein: CASSRGRLGNQPQHF. In nucleotides, the CDR3 is TGTGCCAGCAGTCGGGGCCGCTTAGGCAATCAGCCCCAGCATTTT.

CDR3 protein: CASSQGGGSYEQYF. For the CDR3, the DNA is TGCGCCAGCAGCCAAGGTGGGGGGTCCTACGAGCAGTACTTC. The V gene is TRBV5-1, the J gene TRBJ2-7; the D gene is possibly TRBD2 (6 bases). The CDR3 runs to 14 residues. Between the trimmed V and J ends, which lost 4 bases and 1 base, there was a span of 12 bases. The germline gives CDR1 SGHRS, CDR2 YFSETQ.

The chain recombines TRBV10-2 with TRBJ1-5; 7 bases are shared with TRBD1. Trimming at V came to 4 bases and at J to 5 bases, leaving 2 bases not matched to a gene. Germline V gene lookup returns CDR1 WSHSY and CDR2 SAAADI. This CDR3 comprises 13 residues. As DNA, the CDR3 is TGCGCCAGCAGTGGACAGGGCCATCAGCCCCAGCATTTT. Translation gives CASSGQGHQPQHF.